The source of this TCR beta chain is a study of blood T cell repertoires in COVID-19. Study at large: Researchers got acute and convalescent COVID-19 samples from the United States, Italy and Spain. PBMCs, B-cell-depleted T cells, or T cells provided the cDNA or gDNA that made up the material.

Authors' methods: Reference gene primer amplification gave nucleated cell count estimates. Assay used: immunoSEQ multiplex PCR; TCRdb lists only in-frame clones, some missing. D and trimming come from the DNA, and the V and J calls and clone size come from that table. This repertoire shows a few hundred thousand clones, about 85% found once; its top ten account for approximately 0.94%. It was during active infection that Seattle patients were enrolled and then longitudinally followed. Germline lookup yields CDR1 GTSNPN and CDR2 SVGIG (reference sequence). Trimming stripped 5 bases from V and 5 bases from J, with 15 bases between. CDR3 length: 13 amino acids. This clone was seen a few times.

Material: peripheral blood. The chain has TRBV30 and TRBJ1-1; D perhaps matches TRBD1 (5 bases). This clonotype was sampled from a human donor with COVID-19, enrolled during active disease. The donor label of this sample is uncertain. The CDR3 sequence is CAWLWGRQTEAFF. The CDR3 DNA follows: TGTGCCTGGTTATGGGGCAGGCAGACTGAAGCTTTCTTT.